A selection of T cell receptor beta chains follows, all from one sample in a study of T cell responses to AZD1222 COVID-19 vaccine. The table came from immunoSEQ multiplex PCR; TCRdb's copy has only in-frame clones and leaves some out. The data show about 24,000 clones, with approximately 90% seen just once and roughly 7.5% held by the top ten. Source: peripheral blood, taken 28 days after the second AZD1222 dose. The receptors were sampled from an adult who received the AZD1222 COVID-19 vaccine. The CDR3 runs from the conserved cysteine through the conserved F or W. Fields, in order: D gene, clone size, V gene, J gene, CDR3 DNA, CDR3 protein. D genes are given only for firm matches. Expanded clones are given a class, and other clones once, few, many or no size at all.

TRBD2	NA	TRBV4-2	TRBJ2-5	TGTGCCAGCAGCCCGTTAGCGGGGGGGGAGACCCAGTACTTC	CASSPLAGGETQYF
TRBD2	NA	TRBV10-2	TRBJ2-3	TGCGCCAGCAGACCTAGCGGGGGGGCGGGGCATACGCAGTATTTT	CASRPSGGAGHTQYF
NA	NA	TRBV7-3	TRBJ2-7	TGTGCCAGCAGCTCTCAGGACGGCTACGAGCAGTACTTC	CASSSQDGYEQYF
TRBD2	NA	TRBV7-7	TRBJ2-5	TGTGCCAGCAGCCCGGGACTAGCGGGGACCCAAGAGACCCAGTACTTC	CASSPGLAGTQETQYF
NA	few	TRBV19	TRBJ1-5	TGTGCCAGTATGTTCGAAAGGGGGAATCAGCCCCAGCATTTT	CASMFERGNQPQHF
NA	NA	TRBV7-9	TRBJ2-3	TGTGCCAGCAGCTTAGCCGGGTACGCAGATACGCAGTATTTT	CASSLAGYADTQYF
TRBD2	NA	TRBV3-1/TRBV3-2	TRBJ2-5	TGTGCCAGCAGCCAATCAGCGGGAGGTGGAGAGACCCAGTACTTC	CASSQSAGGGETQYF
TRBD1	NA	TRBV15	TRBJ1-1	TGTGCCACCAGCAGAGCTGGAGGGGGCCGGAACACTGAAGCTTTCTTT	CATSRAGGGRNTEAFF
NA	NA	TRBV5-1	TRBJ1-2	NA	CASSFSSGRDYGYTF
NA	NA	TRBV12-3/TRBV12-4	TRBJ2-1	TGTGCCAGCACCCCTGGGTCCTACAATGAGCAGTTCTTC	CASTPGSYNEQFF
NA	NA	TRBV12-3/TRBV12-4	TRBJ1-2	TGTGCCAGCAGTTTTGAAGGGTATGGCTACACCTTC	CASSFEGYGYTF
TRBD1	NA	TRBV10-3	TRBJ1-6	TGTGCCATCAGCCGGGACAGAGAGTCACCCCTCCACTTT	CAISRDRESPLHF
TRBD2	NA	TRBV27	TRBJ2-1	TGTGCCAGCAGTTTATTGGGACTAGCGGGGGGGAGCTCCTACAATGAGCAGTTCTTC	CASSLLGLAGGSSYNEQFF
NA	NA	TRBV7-9	TRBJ1-2	TGTGCCAGCAGCTTACTGCAAACCTATGGCTACACCTTC	CASSLLQTYGYTF